This T cell receptor (beta chain) was observed in a study of cytomegalovirus exposure and HLA in healthy donors. Study-level background: A data release that came early held 80 million or so unique TCRs from HLA-typed donors.

Comment on this clone: The antigen remains undetermined.

This PCR relied on a set of 60 Vbeta primers and 13 Jbeta primers. Measured with immunoSEQ multiplex PCR; TCRdb has only the in-frame clones, and not every one. This sample has 130,000 to 150,000 clones, with approximately 77% found just once. The V gene's germline CDR1 is SGHVS and CDR2 FQNEAQ. V gave up 5 bases and J gave up 8 bases, with 10 bases separating them. CDR3 length: 11 residues. Study-level points and caveats: A later analysis showed that HLA-associated TCR beta chains had undergone more clonal expansion than equally common others.

Regarding donors, all were healthy bone marrow donors. The study sampled nominally healthy donors, though unrecorded immune exposures were likely. Input material: PBMCs. J is TRBJ2-7 and V is TRBV7-8; perhaps TRBD1 as D (6 bases). This TCR derives from a woman aged 50 to 60 in good health and CMV-seronegative. The CDR3 is CASSKTGKQYF. The CDR3, as DNA: TGTGCCAGCAGCAAAACAGGGAAGCAGTACTTC.